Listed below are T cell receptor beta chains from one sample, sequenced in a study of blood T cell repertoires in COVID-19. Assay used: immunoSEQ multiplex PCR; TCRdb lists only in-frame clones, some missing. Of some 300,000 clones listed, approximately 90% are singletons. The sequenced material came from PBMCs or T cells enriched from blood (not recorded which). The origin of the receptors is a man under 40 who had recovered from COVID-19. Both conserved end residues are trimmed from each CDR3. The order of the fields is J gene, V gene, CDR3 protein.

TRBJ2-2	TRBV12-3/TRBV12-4	ASSDREAGELF
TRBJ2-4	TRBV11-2	ASSLEYRTLGGRVVIQY
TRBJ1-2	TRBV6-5	ASRRGGLYGYT
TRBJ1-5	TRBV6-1	ASSEVQGRQPQH
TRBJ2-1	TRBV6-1	ASSEVDRGRNEQF
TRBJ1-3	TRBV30	AWSVSPTGFGNTIY
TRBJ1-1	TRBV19	ASSNKMNTEAF
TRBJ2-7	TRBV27	ASADRAYEQY
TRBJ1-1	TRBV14	ASSRRLVRRTLETEAF
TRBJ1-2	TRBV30	AWSRQGYYGYT
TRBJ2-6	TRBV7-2	ASSLQGFAGANVLT
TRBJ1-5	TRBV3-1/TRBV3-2	ASSLKDTGQPQH
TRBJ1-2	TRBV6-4	ASSDGTGFNGYT
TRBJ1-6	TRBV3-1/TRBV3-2	ASSQVVRAPLH
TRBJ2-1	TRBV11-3	ASSSYSGQYQF
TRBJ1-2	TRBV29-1	SVEGVLGGYT